This T cell receptor (beta chain) was obtained from a study of T cells in Graves' hyperthyroidism and ophthalmopathy (dated by TCRdb to between 2019 and 2020). Context from the whole study: Peripheral blood samples were taken at initial diagnosis, before any treatment was given. To identify distinguishing TCR V-J signatures, a discovery cohort of roughly 100 patients was used, comprising some 45 with Graves' ophthalmopathy and 57 with stable Graves' hyperthyroidism. Prospective prediction of ophthalmopathy was tested in an independent validation cohort consisting of fewer than 20 hyperthyroidism patients and over 15 patients who later progressed to ophthalmopathy. For training and testing, the 100 or so patients in the discovery cohort were randomly divided in a 7:3 ratio. In roughly six Graves' hyperthyroidism patients, the study also compared T-cell repertoires from thyroid tissue with T-cell repertoires from blood. After sampling, hyperthyroidism patients received methimazole starting at 30 mg daily, and ophthalmopathy patients received high-dose intravenous methylprednisolone. The paper reports TCR Vbeta CDR3 sequencing of about 140 peripheral blood samples: over 40 ophthalmopathy, about 75 hyperthyroidism and approximately 17 progressor patients. Beyond this particular receptor, the publication reports: During validation, the model predicted progression to ophthalmopathy a median of approximately six months ahead of onset, with roughly 65% sensitivity and 72% to 80% specificity. Blood samples also contained most of the expanded thyroid clonotypes (frequency above 0.001), which suggests that blood repertoires may reflect thyroid immune responses. No statistical method was used to set the sample size in advance, and investigators knew the group allocation. A 13 V-J signature model separated ophthalmopathy from stable hyperthyroidism, with around 91% sensitivity and about 81% specificity in cross-validation and 80%/75% in testing.

TCR beta CDR3 regions were amplified from RNA transcripts. The TCR CDR3 was subjected to a first round of RT-PCR using the HTBI primer set and the Qiagen OneStep RT-PCR kit. A second multiplex PCR round built the libraries, followed by size selection and purification. Paired-end sequencing of the libraries was performed with 100 bp reads on an Illumina HiSeq2000. The authors' analysis ran thus. SOAPnuke was used to process the raw data, with reads discarded if the reads contained adapters or uncalled bases, had a mean Phred below 15, or lacked an exact constant-primer or identifier match. COPE v1.2.5 was used to merge high-quality paired reads, and clonotypes were defined as unique nucleotide sequences. MiTCR v1.1 was used to align clonotypes to the IMGT TRBV, TRBD and TRBJ reference segments. Only V-J combinations with frequency above 0.0001, covering 99% to 99.2% of repertoires, were analysed. A TCS score was defined as the ratio of F50 (clonal expansion) to E x V (chaos), with BLOSUM62-based TCRdist applied between CDR3 peptides within each V-J. Welch's t-statistics and random forest reduced around 520 V-J features to 13, which were used in a naive Bayes classifier (R e1071). TCRdb reworked the public reads: Q25 trimming with fastp, MiXCR clone assembly, productive beta chains retained. Rows are unified per CDR3 protein, each entry keeping the most common DNA and genes. The V and J calls were determined by TCRdb, not by the authors. Recorded for this sample are about 700,000 distinct CDR3 sequences; about 14% of them occurred a single time. About 10% of the sample lies in the top ten.

Stable Graves' hyperthyroidism was defined as no progression to ophthalmopathy during 18 months of follow-up. Hyperthyroidism patients were aged 18 to 65 years and newly diagnosed, with disease duration of less than 2 months. Any patient with an uncontrolled infection, another autoimmune disease, pregnancy or lactation was excluded. Diagnoses were established on the basis of clinical symptoms, serum thyroxine and TRAb, thyroid ultrasound, and orbital computed tomography. PBMCs were separated from 7.5 to 10 ml of fresh peripheral blood using Ficoll-Paque density gradient centrifugation. Trizol reagent was used to extract total RNA, and RNA quality was then checked on an Agilent 2100 Bioanalyzer. As to this clonotype: Its antigen remains unidentified. No much larger clone exists at a distance of one base, and base qualities are not known.

The CDR3 has 17 amino acids, counting the end cysteine and phenylalanine. Only the CDR3 DNA is retained, 51 bases long and in frame from the first base. CDR1 and CDR2 were assigned from the germline V gene as SGHRS and YFSETQ. V is clipped by 1 base and J by 0 bases, and the sequence between their germline boundaries is 14 bases long. The sequencing sample was made of blood. The chain uses TRBV5-1 and TRBJ1-5, with TRBD1 as a weak D call on 6 bases. The receptor's source is a woman aged 18-29 years with Graves' hyperthyroidism. For the CDR3, the sequence is CASSLRPTGLSNQPQHF. The nucleotide sequence is TGCGCCAGCAGCTTGCGGCCGACAGGACTTAGCAATCAGCCCCAGCATTTT.